Listed here are 2 T cell receptor beta chains from one sample, sequenced in a study of response to subunit inactivated influenza vaccine. TCRdb itself ran the RT-PCR reads through MiXCR, one entry per CDR3 protein. The sample holds a few hundred thousand distinct CDR3 sequences; around 7.7% are singletons and the top ten take roughly 13%. Sequencing used PBMCs from blood, obtained roughly 24 months after vaccination. The source is a man aged 45 to 75 who received an inactivated influenza vaccine.

The V call is TRBV7-9, the J call TRBJ2-3; 8 bases map to TRBD1. Germline V gene data show CDR1 as SEHNR and CDR2 as FQNEAQ (reference sequence). With V trimmed by 3 bases and J by 4 bases, 6 bases remained unmatched. The CDR3 extends over 15 amino acids. CDR3 sequence reads: CASSFWTGPADTQYF. CDR3 in DNA: TGTGCCAGCAGCTTCTGGACAGGGCCCGCAGATACGCAGTATTTT. Together with reference TRBV7-9 and TRBJ2-3, the CDR3 gives the full variable domain: DTGVSQNPRHKITKRGQNVTFRCDPISEHNRLYWYRQTLGQGPEFLTYFQNEAQLEKSRLLSDRFSAERPKGSFSTLEIQRTEQGDSAMYLCASSFWTGPADTQYFGPGTRLTVL.

This chain joins TRBV2 and TRBJ2-5, with D perhaps assigned TRBD1 or TRBD2 (6 bases each). V lost 4 bases to trimming and J lost 1 base, with 13 bases between them. The CDR3 loop spans 15 amino acids. Looked up from germline, CDR1 is SNHLY and CDR2 is FYNNEI. The CDR3 coding sequence is TGTGCCAGCAGTGCGGGGGCCCCGATCCAAGAGACCCAGTACTTC. It translates to CASSAGAPIQETQYF.